This TCR beta chain was retrieved from a study of blood T cell repertoires in COVID-19. V lost 2 bases and J 10 bases, leaving 15 bases between the germline ends. Germline V gene lookup returns CDR1 MNHEY and CDR2 SMNVEV (reference sequence). The CDR3 covers 15 residues. This table comes from immunoSEQ multiplex PCR, and its TCRdb copy is limited to in-frame clones, with some not included. Of roughly 300,000 clones in the sample, 65% to 90% were seen once. This TCR was sampled from a woman aged 40 to 55 with acute COVID-19. The sample taken for sequencing was PBMCs or T cells enriched from blood (not recorded which). V gene TRBV27 combines with J gene TRBJ1-6; tentatively, D is TRBD1 (5 bases). The CDR3: CASSLIQGTGSPLHF. For the CDR3, the DNA is TGTGCCAGCAGTTTAATCCAGGGCACCGGGTCACCCCTCCACTTT.